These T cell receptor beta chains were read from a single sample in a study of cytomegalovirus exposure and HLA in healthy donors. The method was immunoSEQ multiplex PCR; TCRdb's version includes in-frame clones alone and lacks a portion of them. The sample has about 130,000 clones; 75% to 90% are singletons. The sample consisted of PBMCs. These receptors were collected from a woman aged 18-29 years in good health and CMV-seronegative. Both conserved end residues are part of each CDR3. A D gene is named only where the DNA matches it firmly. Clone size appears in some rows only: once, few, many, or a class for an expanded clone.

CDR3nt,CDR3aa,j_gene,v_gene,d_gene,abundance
TGTGCCAGCAGTTTATGGGGCCAGATCTATGGCTACACCTTC,CASSLWGQIYGYTF,TRBJ1-2,TRBV28,NA,many
TGCGCCAGCGGTATTAGCGGGACCTCCACAGATACGCAGTATTTT,CASGISGTSTDTQYF,TRBJ2-3,TRBV5-1,TRBD2,NA
TGTGCCAGCAGTTCCGCGGGACGGCGGAGCTCCTACGAGCAGTACTTC,CASSSAGRRSSYEQYF,TRBJ2-7,TRBV27,NA,NA
TGTGCCATCAGTTGGGACAGAGAGGGCACTGAAGCTTTCTTT,CAISWDREGTEAFF,TRBJ1-1,TRBV10-3,TRBD1,NA
TGTGCCAGCACCTCAACCCGGTATCAGGCGAACACCGGGGAGCTGTTTTTT,CASTSTRYQANTGELFF,TRBJ2-2,TRBV11-3,NA,few
TGTGCCAGTGGTCGGGCTAGCGGGAGGAACACCGGGGAGCTGTTTTTT,CASGRASGRNTGELFF,TRBJ2-2,TRBV19,TRBD2,NA
TGCGCCAGCAGCTTGGGTTCCGGGACAGGGTCCTACGAGCAGTACTTC,CASSLGSGTGSYEQYF,TRBJ2-7,TRBV5-1,TRBD1,NA
TGTGCCAGCAGAAGGGGACTAGCGGGGCGGCCTGGCACAGATACGCAGTATTTT,CASRRGLAGRPGTDTQYF,TRBJ2-3,TRBV5-4,TRBD2,NA
TGCGCCAGCAGCTTGGCGGTAGGGACAGGGACTGAAAAACTGTTTTTT,CASSLAVGTGTEKLFF,TRBJ1-4,TRBV5-1,TRBD1,NA
TGTGCCAGCAGCGACGGACGATCCCTCCGGGGTGAGCAGTACTTC,CASSDGRSLRGEQYF,TRBJ2-7,TRBV7-2,NA,NA
TGCGCCAGCAGCTTCCCAAGACTAGCGGGAGGCAGTTACAATGAGCAGTTCTTC,CASSFPRLAGGSYNEQFF,TRBJ2-1,TRBV4-1,TRBD2,NA
TGTGCCAGCAGGCGGGACAGGGGGACTAACTATGGCTACACCTTC,CASRRDRGTNYGYTF,TRBJ1-2,TRBV5-4,TRBD1,NA
TGTGCCAGCAGTCTTGGCCCAGCGGGTGGCGATGAGCAGTTCTTC,CASSLGPAGGDEQFF,TRBJ2-1,TRBV27,NA,NA
TGCAGCGTTGGAGGGTCTAGCGGGAGACTTTGGAATGAGCAGTTCTTC,CSVGGSSGRLWNEQFF,TRBJ2-1,TRBV29-1,TRBD2,NA
TGTGCCAGCAGCTTAGATAGGCAGGTCCAAGAGACCCAGTACTTC,CASSLDRQVQETQYF,TRBJ2-5,TRBV11-2,NA,NA
TGTGCCAGCAGCTCGCCGGGAGGGTACGAGCAGTACTTC,CASSSPGGYEQYF,TRBJ2-7,TRBV7-9,TRBD2,NA
TGTGCCAGCAGCTCGACAGGTAGCAATCAGCCCCAGCATTTT,CASSSTGSNQPQHF,TRBJ1-5,TRBV7-2,NA,NA
TGTGCCAGCAGTTTAGTGACAGGCGGAGAAAAACTGTTTTTT,CASSLVTGGEKLFF,TRBJ1-4,TRBV28,NA,NA
TGTGCCAGCGCAAGGACAGGGGGAGGGGAGCCCCAGCATTTT,CASARTGGGEPQHF,TRBJ1-5,TRBV5-5,TRBD1,NA
TGTGCCAGCAGCCTGGGACTAGCGGGTTCGTACCAAGAGACCCAGTACTTC,CASSLGLAGSYQETQYF,TRBJ2-5,TRBV7-9,TRBD2,NA
TGTGCCAGTAGTATCGTACAGATGAACACTGAAGCTTTCTTT,CASSIVQMNTEAFF,TRBJ1-1,TRBV19,NA,NA
TGTGCCAGCAGCCCGTTAACCGGGGAGCTGTTTTTT,CASSPLTGELFF,TRBJ2-2,TRBV13,NA,NA
TGTGCCAGCAGACCTTTAACTAGCGGGGGGTTGGGCTACAATGAGCAGTTCTTC,CASRPLTSGGLGYNEQFF,TRBJ2-1,TRBV28,TRBD2,NA
TGTGCCAGCAGCCCTAATCCGGGACAGATGAACACTGAAGCTTTCTTT,CASSPNPGQMNTEAFF,TRBJ1-1,TRBV5-5,TRBD1,few
TGTGCCACCAGCAGAGACTGGGGACAGGGGTTGTTCAATGAGCAGTTCTTC,CATSRDWGQGLFNEQFF,TRBJ2-1,TRBV15,TRBD1,NA
TGTGCCAGCAGTTTGCGGGAGAGGATCTACGAGCAGTACTTC,CASSLRERIYEQYF,TRBJ2-7,TRBV6-5,TRBD2,NA
TGCGCCAGCAGCTTGGTGGGACTAGCGGAAACAGATACGCAGTATTTT,CASSLVGLAETDTQYF,TRBJ2-3,TRBV5-1,TRBD2,NA
TGTGCCAGCAGCCATGGGGGGGACGGGGCCTATAGCAATCAGCCCCAGCATTTT,CASSHGGDGAYSNQPQHF,TRBJ1-5,TRBV16,NA,NA
TGTGCCAGCAGCGTAGCTCCAGGGGGGAGCACAGATACGCAGTATTTT,CASSVAPGGSTDTQYF,TRBJ2-3,TRBV9,NA,NA